Shown below are 28 T cell receptor beta chains from a single sample sequenced in a study of T cell responses to AZD1222 COVID-19 vaccine. The assay was immunoSEQ multiplex PCR, and TCRdb's table has in-frame clones only and misses some. The sample has approximately 100,000 clones, 80% to 90% seen once. The sample consisted of peripheral blood, taken on day 0 of AZD1222 vaccination. These receptors were collected from an adult in good health.

This clone was seen once. The chain joins TRBV2 to TRBJ1-4; D not resolved. Looked up from germline, CDR1 is SNHLY and CDR2 is FYNNEI. V lost 7 bases, J lost 10 bases, and 16 bases lay in between. The CDR3 extends over 13 amino acids. The CDR3: CASTPPNDGKLFF. The CDR3 region has the DNA TGTGCCAGCACGCCCCCCAACGACGGAAAACTGTTTTTT. Together with reference TRBV2 and TRBJ1-4, the CDR3 gives the full variable domain: EPEVTQTPSHQVTQMGQEVILRCVPISNHLYFYWYRQILGQKVEFLVSFYNNEISEKSEIFDDQFSVERPDGSNFTLKIRSTKLEDSAMYFCASTPPNDGKLFFGSGTQLSVL.

V gene TRBV7-3 combines with J gene TRBJ1-6; D ambiguous. This CDR3 region has 13 residues. Deletions cut 2 bases from V and 3 bases from J, with 2 bases between. Germline lookup yields CDR1 SGHTA and CDR2 FQGTGA. This chain's CDR3 is CASSLGYNSPLHF. CDR3 coding DNA: TGTGCCAGCAGCTTAGGCTATAATTCACCCCTCCACTTT. The full variable domain, in which reference TRBV7-3 and TRBJ1-6 provide the parts outside the CDR3, is GAGVSQTPSNKVTEKGKYVELRCDPISGHTALYWYRQSLGQGPEFLIYFQGTGAADDSGLPNDRFFAVRPEGSVSTLKIQRTERGDSAVYLCASSLGYNSPLHFGNGTRLTVT.

The V gene is TRBV6-5, the J gene TRBJ2-1; TRBD1 is a possible D gene (5 bases). The CDR3 loop spans 13 amino acids. V lost 6 bases, J lost 8 bases, and 14 bases lay in between. The germline CDR1 and CDR2 sequences are MNHEY and SVGAGI. The CDR3 DNA sequence: TGTGCCAGCAGCTTTGCTGGGGCGGATGAGCAGTTCTTC. Amino acid sequence: CASSFAGADEQFF.

This sequence joins TRBV5-1 and TRBJ1-1; TRBD1 agrees at 9 bases. V was clipped by 4 bases and J by 6 bases; unmatched bases: 10. There are 15 residues in the CDR3. Germline V lookup: CDR1 SGHRS, CDR2 YFSETQ. The CDR3 sequence: CASSGTTGGLAEAFF. The CDR3 DNA sequence: TGCGCCAGCAGCGGAACGACAGGGGGGTTAGCTGAAGCTTTCTTT. Looking up the rest from reference TRBV5-1 and TRBJ1-1 gives the full variable domain: KAGVTQTPRYLIKTRGQQVTLSCSPISGHRSVSWYQQTPGQGLQFLFEYFSETQRNKGNFPGRFSGRQFSNSRSEMNVSTLELGDSALYLCASSGTTGGLAEAFFGQGTRLTVV.

The chain joins TRBV29-1 to TRBJ1-4; no clear D gene. Germline V CDR1 and CDR2: SQVTM, ANQGSEA. V gave up 4 bases and J gave up 5 bases, with 14 bases separating them. CDR3 length: 14 residues. CDR3 sequence (DNA): TGCAGCGTTGCCTTCTCCGACGGAAATGAAAAACTGTTTTTT. Translated: CSVAFSDGNEKLFF.

The gene calls are TRBV5-6 and TRBJ2-7, with D perhaps TRBD1 (6 bases). The V gene lost 5 bases and the J gene lost 0 bases, with 18 bases spanning the gap. This CDR3 region has 16 residues. CDR1 and CDR2 from the germline V gene are SGHDT and YYEEEE. CDR3 sequence (DNA): TGTGCCAGCAGTTATCGTCGACAGGTTTTCTCCTACGAGCAGTACTTC. Its protein product is CASSYRRQVFSYEQYF.

The chain employs TRBV6-2 or TRBV6-3 and TRBJ2-5, with D possibly being TRBD2 (5 bases). CDR1 and CDR2 (germline): MNHEY, SVGEGT. Between the trimmed V and J ends, which lost 5 bases and 5 bases, there was a span of 18 bases. The CDR3 is 15 amino acids. This chain's CDR3 is CASSLSGVVGETQYF. The CDR3 DNA follows: TGTGCCAGCAGTCTTTCCGGGGTAGTTGGGGAGACCCAGTACTTC.

This chain uses TRBV28 with TRBJ1-2; unclear D gene. Germline loops: CDR1 MDHEN, CDR2 SYDVKM. With 6 bases removed from V and 7 bases from J, the gap between germline ends came to 12 bases. The CDR3 runs 12 residues. The CDR3 sequence: CASRQRSIGYTF. CDR3 bases: TGTGCCAGCAGACAAAGGAGCATTGGCTACACCTTC.

V gene TRBV5-1 combines with J gene TRBJ1-1, with 7 positions matching TRBD1. With 4 bases clipped from V and 4 bases from J, the junction kept 10 bases outside the gene matches. The germline V gene encodes CDR1 SGHRS and CDR2 YFSETQ. There are 15 residues in the CDR3. The CDR3 DNA reads TGCGCCAGCAGCCCCCAGACAGGGAGGTTCACTGAAGCTTTCTTT. Translating gives CASSPQTGRFTEAFF. Full variable domain (outside the CDR3, taken from reference TRBV5-1 and TRBJ1-1): KAGVTQTPRYLIKTRGQQVTLSCSPISGHRSVSWYQQTPGQGLQFLFEYFSETQRNKGNFPGRFSGRQFSNSRSEMNVSTLELGDSALYLCASSPQTGRFTEAFFGQGTRLTVV.

The chain employs TRBV28 and TRBJ1-2, with D tentatively TRBD1 (6 bases). V was trimmed by 7 bases and J by 4 bases, leaving 13 bases between them. Germline V gives CDR1 MDHEN, CDR2 SYDVKM. CDR3 length: 13 amino acids. CDR3 protein: CASTAGAGYGYTF. The DNA of the CDR3 is TGTGCCAGCACCGCAGGGGCCGGCTATGGCTACACCTTC.

This rearrangement joins TRBV7-6 to TRBJ2-2; D possibly corresponds to TRBD1 (6 bases). The germline gives CDR1 SGHVS, CDR2 FNYEAQ. The CDR3 consists of 15 residues. Trimming stripped 3 bases from V and 0 bases from J, with 8 bases between. The CDR3 loop is CASSFRTANTGELFF. CDR3 nucleotides: TGTGCCAGCAGCTTTAGGACAGCGAACACCGGGGAGCTGTTTTTT. The complete variable domain, with remaining parts taken from reference TRBV7-6 and TRBJ2-2, reads GAGVSQSPRYKVTKRGQDVALRCDPISGHVSLYWYRQALGQGPEFLTYFNYEAQQDKSGLPNDRFSAERPEGSISTLTIQRTEQRDSAMYRCASSFRTANTGELFFGEGSRLTVL.

There are a few counts of this clone. The chain recombines TRBV4-2 with TRBJ2-5; 10 positions agree with TRBD2. J gave up 5 bases and V 1 base, and 13 bases lay outside the gene matches. The CDR3 has 18 amino acids. Germline V lookup: CDR1 LGHNA, CDR2 YNFKEQ. This chain's CDR3 is CASSQARPGAGGLETQYF. The CDR3 DNA follows: TGTGCCAGCAGCCAAGCCCGGCCGGGAGCGGGGGGGCTGGAGACCCAGTACTTC.

This chain connects TRBV5-1 to TRBJ1-2; unclear D gene. The germline CDR1 and CDR2 sequences are SGHRS and YFSETQ. The CDR3 sequence is 12 residues long. V dropped 0 bases and J dropped 6 bases, with 6 bases sitting between them. This CDR3 reads CASSLGPNGYTF. CDR3 in DNA: TGCGCCAGCAGCTTGGGTCCAAATGGCTACACCTTC.

This rearrangement joins TRBV7-2 to TRBJ1-5; D not resolved. CDR3 length: 13 amino acids. The V and J ends lost 2 bases and 7 bases respectively, with 9 bases between them. Germline V CDR1 and CDR2: SGHTA, FQGNSA. This CDR3 is CASSLWGGQPQHF. In DNA form, the CDR3 reads TGTGCCAGCAGCTTATGGGGAGGCCAGCCCCAGCATTTT.

This rearrangement joins TRBV29-1 to TRBJ1-1, with D perhaps matching TRBD1 (6 bases). Trimming took off 7 bases at V and 1 base at J, with 13 bases between the two ends. The CDR3 has 13 residues. The V gene's germline CDR1 is SQVTM and CDR2 ANQGSEA. The CDR3 reads CSALRGQNTEAFF. CDR3 DNA: TGCAGCGCCCTGAGGGGACAGAACACTGAAGCTTTCTTT.

V is TRBV12-3 or TRBV12-4 and J is TRBJ1-6; no clear D gene. V was shortened by 2 bases and J by 4 bases, with 3 bases between the two germline ends. The CDR3 is 13 residues long. CDR3 loop: CASSLQYNSPLHF. In nucleotides, the CDR3 is TGTGCCAGCAGTTTACAGTATAATTCACCCCTCCACTTT.

The chain has TRBV7-6 and TRBJ2-7, with 12 bases matching TRBD2. Germline V gene sequence: CDR1 SGHVS, CDR2 FNYEAQ. Trimming removed 5 bases from V and 6 bases from J; junction bases left unmatched: 8. The CDR3 has 15 amino acids. As DNA, the CDR3 is TGTGCCAGCAGCCTCCTAGCGGGGGGGGCGGCCGAGCAGTACTTC. This sequence encodes CASSLLAGGAAEQYF.

This chain connects TRBV4-3 to TRBJ2-5; 13 bases match TRBD2. V lost 1 base and J lost 7; bases outside the gene matches: 9. Per germline, CDR1 LGHNA and CDR2 YSLEER. The CDR3 is made up of 17 amino acids. This CDR3 is CASSQGLAGGTAVTQYF. Written as DNA, the CDR3 is TGCGCCAGCAGCCAAGGACTAGCGGGGGGAACGGCCGTGACCCAGTACTTC.

CDR3 amino acids: CASRYRASGSNTGELFF. DNA for the CDR3: TGTGCCAGCAGGTATAGGGCTAGCGGATCGAACACCGGGGAGCTGTTTTTT. The chain links TRBV2 to TRBJ2-2, with TRBD2 identical over 7 bases. This CDR3 spans 17 amino acids. Germline V gene data show CDR1 as SNHLY and CDR2 as FYNNEI. V lost 6 bases, J lost 0 bases, and 10 bases stayed unmatched.

This clone was detected only once. The V call is TRBV19, the J call TRBJ1-1, with a tentative D call TRBD1 (6 bases). The V end lost 5 bases, the J end lost 4 bases, and 20 bases lay between the germline ends. This CDR3 comprises 16 residues. Per germline, CDR1 LNHDA and CDR2 SQIVND (reference sequence). CDR3 amino acids: CASSPALTGRPTEAFF. The CDR3 nucleotides read TGTGCCAGTAGTCCCGCCCTGACAGGCAGGCCCACTGAAGCTTTCTTT.

On this clone: At one end, the junction sequence differs from germline, possibly due to a read error. The genes are TRBV5-8 and TRBJ2-7; either TRBD1 or TRBD2 may supply D (5 bases each). CDR1 and CDR2 from the germline V gene are SGHTS and YDEGEE. This CDR3 spans 12 amino acids. The CDR3 DNA is TGTGCCAGCACCTTGAGTGGGACCGGGCAGTACTTC. Translation: CASTLSGTGQYF.

The chain has TRBV4-1 and TRBJ1-5, with a possible D match to TRBD1 (6 bases). V lost 4 bases and J lost 2, with 12 bases in between. The CDR3 is 15 residues long. Germline CDR1 reads MGHRA; CDR2 reads YSYEKL. The CDR3 DNA sequence: TGCGCCAGCAGCCGTGGACAGTATGGCAATCAGCCCCAGCATTTT. Its protein is CASSRGQYGNQPQHF.

The chain carries TRBV2 and TRBJ1-1; a possible D gene is TRBD1 (5 bases). The CDR3 contains 13 residues. V gave up 4 bases and J gave up 10 bases, with 16 bases separating them. The germline V gene has CDR1 SNHLY and CDR2 FYNNEI. CDR3 residues: CASSGGETKGAFF. CDR3 sequence (DNA): TGTGCCAGCAGTGGGGGGGAGACCAAGGGAGCTTTCTTT.

The V and J genes are TRBV5-1 and TRBJ1-5; no clear D. The CDR3 runs 13 residues. Looked up from germline, CDR1 is SGHRS and CDR2 is YFSETQ. The V and J ends lost 7 bases and 4 bases respectively, with 12 bases between them. CDR3 region: CASENPRNQPQHF. The CDR3 DNA sequence: TGCGCCAGCGAAAATCCCCGGAATCAGCCCCAGCATTTT.

The V and J genes are TRBV7-2 and TRBJ2-1, with 8 nucleotides matching TRBD2. The CDR3 is 17 amino acids. Unmatched junction bases numbered 11, after V lost 2 bases and J lost 5 bases. Per germline, CDR1 SGHTA and CDR2 FQGNSA. The DNA of the CDR3 is TGTGCCAGCAGCTTAAGGTTAGGGACTAGGGGCAACAATGAGCAGTTCTTC. Translation gives CASSLRLGTRGNNEQFF.

J is TRBJ2-7 and V is TRBV6-1; D might be TRBD1 or TRBD2, each matching 5 bases. V lost 2 bases and J lost 4, with 18 bases in between. Germline CDR1 reads MNHNS; CDR2 reads SASEGT. The CDR3 contains 16 residues. The CDR3 DNA follows: TGTGCCAGCAGTGAATTAATATGGGACGGTTTTTACGAGCAGTACTTC. It is translated as CASSELIWDGFYEQYF.

A single count supports this clone. A read error may account for a junction end that differs from germline. The V and J genes are TRBV23-1 and TRBJ2-7; possibly TRBD2 for D (6 bases). TRBV23-1 is noted as an ORF with a role that remains uncertain. The CDR3 runs 16 residues. CDR3 in DNA: TGCGCCAGCAGTGAATCGGTCCTAGCGCGGTCCTACGAGCAGTACTTC. It codes for CASSESVLARSYEQYF.

V gene TRBV12-3 or TRBV12-4 combines with J gene TRBJ2-7; D not certain. CDR3 length: 11 amino acids. The V end lost 5 bases, the J end lost 5 bases, and 7 bases lay between the germline ends. CDR3 DNA: TGTGCCAGCAGTCACCGGGACGAGCAGTACTTC. Translation: CASSHRDEQYF.